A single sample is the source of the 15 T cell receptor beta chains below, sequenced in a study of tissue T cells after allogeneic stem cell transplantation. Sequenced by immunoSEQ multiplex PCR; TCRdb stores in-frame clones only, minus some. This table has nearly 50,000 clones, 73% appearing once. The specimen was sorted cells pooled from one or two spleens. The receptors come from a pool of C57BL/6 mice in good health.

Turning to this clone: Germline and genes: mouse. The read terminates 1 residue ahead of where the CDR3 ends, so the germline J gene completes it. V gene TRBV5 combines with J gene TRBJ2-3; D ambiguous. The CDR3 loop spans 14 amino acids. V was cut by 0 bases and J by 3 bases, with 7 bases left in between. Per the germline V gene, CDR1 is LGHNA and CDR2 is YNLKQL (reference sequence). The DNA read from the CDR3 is TGTGCCAGCAGCCAAGAGGGGTTGGCAGAAACGCTGTAT. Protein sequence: CASSQEGLAETLY. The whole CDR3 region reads CASSQEGLAETLYF.

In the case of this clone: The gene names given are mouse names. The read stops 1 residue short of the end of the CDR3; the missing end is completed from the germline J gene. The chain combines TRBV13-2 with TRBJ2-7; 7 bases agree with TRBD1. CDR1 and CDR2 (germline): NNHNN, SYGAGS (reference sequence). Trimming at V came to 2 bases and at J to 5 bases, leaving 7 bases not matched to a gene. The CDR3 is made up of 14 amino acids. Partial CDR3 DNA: TGTGCCAGCGGTGAGACCTCCGGGACAGATGAACAGTAC. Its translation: CASGETSGTDEQY. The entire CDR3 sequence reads CASGETSGTDEQYF.

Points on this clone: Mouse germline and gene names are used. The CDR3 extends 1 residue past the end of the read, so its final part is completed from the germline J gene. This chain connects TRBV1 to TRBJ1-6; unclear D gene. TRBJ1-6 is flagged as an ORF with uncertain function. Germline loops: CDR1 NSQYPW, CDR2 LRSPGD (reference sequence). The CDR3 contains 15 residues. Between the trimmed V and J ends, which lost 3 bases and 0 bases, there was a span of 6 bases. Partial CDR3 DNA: TGCACCTGCAGTGCGTTCAATTCCTATAATTCGCCCCTCTAC. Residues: CTCSAFNSYNSPLY. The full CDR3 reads CTCSAFNSYNSPLYF.

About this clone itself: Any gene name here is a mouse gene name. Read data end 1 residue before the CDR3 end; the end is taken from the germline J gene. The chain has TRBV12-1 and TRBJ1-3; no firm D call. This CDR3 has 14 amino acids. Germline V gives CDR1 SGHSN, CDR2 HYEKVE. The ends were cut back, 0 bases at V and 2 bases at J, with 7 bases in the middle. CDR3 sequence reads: CASSLGQAGNTLYF. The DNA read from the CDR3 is TGTGCCAGCTCTCTCGGGCAGGCTGGAAATACGCTCTAT.

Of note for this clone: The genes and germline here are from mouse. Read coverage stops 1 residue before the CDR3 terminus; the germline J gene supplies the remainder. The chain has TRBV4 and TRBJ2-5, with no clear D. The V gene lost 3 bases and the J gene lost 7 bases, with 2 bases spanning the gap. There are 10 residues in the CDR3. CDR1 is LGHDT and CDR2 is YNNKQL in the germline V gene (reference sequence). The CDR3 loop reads CASSYNTQYF. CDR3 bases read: TGTGCCAGCAGCTATAACACCCAGTAC.

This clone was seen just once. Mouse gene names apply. The CDR3 here is CASSLDNQDTQYF. Incomplete CDR3 DNA: TGTGCCAGCTCTCTGGATAACCAAGACACCCAGTAC. The V call is TRBV12-2, the J call TRBJ2-5; no clear D. Sequencing ends 1 residue short of the CDR3 end; the germline J gene provides the rest. V gave up 1 base and J gave up 0 bases, with 4 bases separating them. Looked up from germline, CDR1 is SGHLS and CDR2 is HYDKME. This CDR3 is built from 13 residues.

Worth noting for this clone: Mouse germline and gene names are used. The sequenced part of the CDR3 DNA is TGTGCCAGCGGTGGAGGGGGAGGCCAAGACACCCAGTAC. This gives the protein CASGGGGGQDTQY. The complete CDR3 sequence is CASGGGGGQDTQYF. The rearrangement links TRBV13-2 to TRBJ2-5, with D possibly being TRBD1 (6 bases). The CDR3 end falls 1 residue outside the read, so it is completed with the germline J gene. Germline CDR1 NNHNN, CDR2 SYGAGS (reference sequence). The CDR3 loop spans 14 amino acids. The V and J ends lost 3 bases and 2 bases respectively, with 10 bases between them.

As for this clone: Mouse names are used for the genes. The covered CDR3 bases are TGTGGTGCTAGGGATCATAGACAGGATTATAACTATGCTGAGCAGTTC. Protein product: CGARDHRQDYNYAEQF. The whole CDR3 region reads CGARDHRQDYNYAEQFF. The J gene is TRBJ2-1, the V gene TRBV20, with D possibly matching TRBD1 (6 bases). The CDR3 end falls 1 residue outside the read, so it is completed with the germline J gene. The CDR3 length is 17 residues. V lost 0 bases and J lost 0, with 15 bases in between. Germline lookup yields CDR1 GFQATS and CDR2 STVNSAI.

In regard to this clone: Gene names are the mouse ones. The sequenced part of the CDR3 DNA is TGCACCTGCAGTGCAGGAACTAGTGCAGAAACGCTGTAT. Translation: CTCSAGTSAETLY. The CDR3, in full, reads CTCSAGTSAETLYF. The V call is TRBV1, the J call TRBJ2-3, with D unclear. From the germline J gene comes the end of the CDR3, since the read stops 1 residue before it. Between the trimmed V and J ends, which lost 1 base and 0 bases, there was a span of 5 bases. The CDR3 loop spans 14 amino acids. Germline values: CDR1 NSQYPW, CDR2 LRSPGD (reference sequence).

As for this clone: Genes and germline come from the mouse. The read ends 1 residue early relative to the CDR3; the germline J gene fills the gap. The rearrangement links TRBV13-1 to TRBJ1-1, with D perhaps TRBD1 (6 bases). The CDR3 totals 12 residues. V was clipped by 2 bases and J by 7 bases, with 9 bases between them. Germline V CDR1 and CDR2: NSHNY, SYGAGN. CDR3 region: CASSEGTKEVFF. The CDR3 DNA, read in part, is TGTGCCAGCAGTGAGGGGACAAAAGAAGTCTTC.

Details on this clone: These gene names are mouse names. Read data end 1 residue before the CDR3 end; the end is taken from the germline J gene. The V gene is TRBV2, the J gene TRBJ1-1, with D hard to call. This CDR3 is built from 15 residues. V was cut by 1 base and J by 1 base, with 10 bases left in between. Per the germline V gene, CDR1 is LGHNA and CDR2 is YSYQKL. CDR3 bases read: TGTGCCAGCAGCCAAGGAGGCCACAGAAACACAGAAGTCTTC. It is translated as CASSQGGHRNTEVF. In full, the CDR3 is CASSQGGHRNTEVFF. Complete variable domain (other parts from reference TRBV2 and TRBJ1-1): DPKIIQKPKYLVAVTGSEKILICEQYLGHNAMYWYRQSAKKPLEFMFSYSYQKLMDNQTASSRFQPQSSKKNHLDLQITALKPDDSATYFCASSQGGHRNTEVFFGKGTRLTVV.

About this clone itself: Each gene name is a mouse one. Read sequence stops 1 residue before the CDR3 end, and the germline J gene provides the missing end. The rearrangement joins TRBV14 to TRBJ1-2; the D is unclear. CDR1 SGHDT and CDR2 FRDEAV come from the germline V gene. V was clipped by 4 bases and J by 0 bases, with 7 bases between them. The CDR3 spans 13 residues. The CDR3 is CASSLTSNSDYTF. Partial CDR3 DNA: TGTGCCAGCAGTCTGACATCAAACTCCGACTACACC.

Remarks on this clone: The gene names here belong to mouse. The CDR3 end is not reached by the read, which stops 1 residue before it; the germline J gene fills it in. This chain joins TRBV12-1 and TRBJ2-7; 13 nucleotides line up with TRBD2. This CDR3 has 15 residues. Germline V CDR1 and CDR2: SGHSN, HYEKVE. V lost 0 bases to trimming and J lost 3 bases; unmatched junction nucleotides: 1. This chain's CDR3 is CASSLGTGGGYEQYF. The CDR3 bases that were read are TGTGCCAGCTCTCTCGGGACTGGGGGGGGCTATGAACAGTAC.

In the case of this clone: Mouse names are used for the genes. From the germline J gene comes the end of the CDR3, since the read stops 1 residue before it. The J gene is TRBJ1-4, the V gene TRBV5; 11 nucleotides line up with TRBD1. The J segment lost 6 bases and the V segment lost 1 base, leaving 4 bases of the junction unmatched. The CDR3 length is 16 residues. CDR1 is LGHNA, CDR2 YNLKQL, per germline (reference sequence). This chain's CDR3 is CASSQGRDRGDERLFF. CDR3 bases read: TGTGCCAGCAGCCAAGGCCGGGACAGGGGGGACGAAAGATTATTT.

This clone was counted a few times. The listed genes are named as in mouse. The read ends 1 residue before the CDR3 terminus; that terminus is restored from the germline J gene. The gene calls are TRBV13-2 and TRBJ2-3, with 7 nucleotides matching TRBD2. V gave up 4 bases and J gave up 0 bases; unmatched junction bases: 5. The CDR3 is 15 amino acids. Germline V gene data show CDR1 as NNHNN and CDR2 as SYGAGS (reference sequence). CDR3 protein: CASGKMGGSAETLYF. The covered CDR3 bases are TGTGCCAGCGGTAAGATGGGGGGTAGTGCAGAAACGCTGTAT.